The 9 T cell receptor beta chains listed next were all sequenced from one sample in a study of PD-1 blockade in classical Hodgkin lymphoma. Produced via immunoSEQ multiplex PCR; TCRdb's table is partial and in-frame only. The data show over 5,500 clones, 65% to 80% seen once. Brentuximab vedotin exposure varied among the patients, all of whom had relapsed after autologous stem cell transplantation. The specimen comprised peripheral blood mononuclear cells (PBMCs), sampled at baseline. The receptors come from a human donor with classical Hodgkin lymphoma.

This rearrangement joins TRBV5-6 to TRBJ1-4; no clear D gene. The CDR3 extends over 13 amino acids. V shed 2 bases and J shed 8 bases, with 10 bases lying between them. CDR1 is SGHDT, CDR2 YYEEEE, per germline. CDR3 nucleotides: TGTGCCAGCAGCTTCAAGGTTTGGGAAAAACTGTTTTTT. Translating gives CASSFKVWEKLFF.

The DNA of the CDR3 is TGTGCCAGTAGTACTTTAGAGGGCGTTGGCTACACCTTC. It encodes CASSTLEGVGYTF. The chain recombines TRBV19 with TRBJ1-2; D is unresolved. V was cut by 4 bases and J by 7 bases, with 13 bases left in between. This CDR3 spans 13 amino acids. Germline assignment: CDR1 LNHDA and CDR2 SQIVND (reference sequence). The entire variable domain, with the rest obtained from reference TRBV19 and TRBJ1-2, is as follows: DGGITQSPKYLFRKEGQNVTLSCEQNLNHDAMYWYRQDPGQGLRLIYYSQIVNDFQKGDIAEGYSVSREKKESFPLTVTSAQKNPTAFYLCASSTLEGVGYTFGSGTRLTVV.

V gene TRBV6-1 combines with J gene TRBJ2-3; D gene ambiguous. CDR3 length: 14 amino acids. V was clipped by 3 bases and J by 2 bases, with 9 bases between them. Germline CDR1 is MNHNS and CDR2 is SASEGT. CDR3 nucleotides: TGTGCCAGCAGTGATCCCCTTCACACAGATACGCAGTATTTT. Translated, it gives CASSDPLHTDTQYF.

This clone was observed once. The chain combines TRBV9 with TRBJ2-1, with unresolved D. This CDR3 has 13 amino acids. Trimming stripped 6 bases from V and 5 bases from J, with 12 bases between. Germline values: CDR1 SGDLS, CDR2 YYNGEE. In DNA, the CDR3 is TGTGCCAGCACCCCCGGTTCCAACAATGAGCAGTTCTTC. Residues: CASTPGSNNEQFF. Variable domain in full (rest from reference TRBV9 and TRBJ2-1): DSGVTQTPKHLITATGQRVTLRCSPRSGDLSVYWYQQSLDQGLQFLIQYYNGEERAKGNILERFSAQQFPDLHSELNLSSLELGDSALYFCASTPGSNNEQFFGPGTRLTVL.

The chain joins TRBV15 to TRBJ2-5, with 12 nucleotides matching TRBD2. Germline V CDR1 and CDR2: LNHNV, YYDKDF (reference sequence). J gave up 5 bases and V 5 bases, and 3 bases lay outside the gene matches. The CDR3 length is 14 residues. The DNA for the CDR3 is TGTGCCACCAGCCTAGCGGGAGGGGGGGAGACCCAGTACTTC. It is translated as CATSLAGGGETQYF.

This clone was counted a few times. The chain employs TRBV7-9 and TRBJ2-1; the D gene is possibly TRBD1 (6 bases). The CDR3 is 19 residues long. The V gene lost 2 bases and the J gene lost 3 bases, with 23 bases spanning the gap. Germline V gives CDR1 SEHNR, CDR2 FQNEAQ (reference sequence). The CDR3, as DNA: TGTGCCAGCAGCTTATCGTTCGGGCAGGGGACGGGCCACTACAATGAGCAGTTCTTC. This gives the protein CASSLSFGQGTGHYNEQFF.

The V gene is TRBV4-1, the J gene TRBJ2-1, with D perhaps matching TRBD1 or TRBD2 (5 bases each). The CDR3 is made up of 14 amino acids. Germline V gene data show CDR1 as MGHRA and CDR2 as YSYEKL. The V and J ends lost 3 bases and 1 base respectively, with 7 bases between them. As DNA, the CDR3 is TGCGCCAGCAGCCAGGGGGTTTCCTACAATGAGCAGTTCTTC. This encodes CASSQGVSYNEQFF.

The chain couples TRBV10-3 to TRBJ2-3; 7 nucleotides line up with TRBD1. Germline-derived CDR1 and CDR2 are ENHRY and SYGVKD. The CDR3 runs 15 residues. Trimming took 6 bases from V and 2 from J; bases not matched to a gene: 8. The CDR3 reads CAIRDRQTLTDTQYF. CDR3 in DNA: TGTGCCATCAGGGACAGGCAAACCCTCACAGATACGCAGTATTTT.

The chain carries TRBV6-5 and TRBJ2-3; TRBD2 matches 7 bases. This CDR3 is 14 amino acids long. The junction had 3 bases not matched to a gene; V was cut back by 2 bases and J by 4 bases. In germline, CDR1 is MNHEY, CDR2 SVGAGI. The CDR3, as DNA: TGTGCCAGCAGTTACGGGACTAATGCAGATACGCAGTATTTT. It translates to CASSYGTNADTQYF.